These 23 T cell receptor beta chains came from one sample sequenced in a study of technical replicates of blood from several donors. Assay: immunoSEQ multiplex PCR; the TCRdb copy retains only in-frame clones and omits some. Here the sample spans 70,000 to 95,000 clones, 95% to 97% being singletons. What was sequenced was T cells isolated from PBMCs. The receptor set was obtained from a human donor in good health.

V gene TRBV27 combines with J gene TRBJ2-3, with D possibly being TRBD2 (6 bases). Germline CDR1 reads MNHEY; CDR2 reads SMNVEV (reference sequence). With 1 base removed from V and 6 bases from J, the gap between germline ends came to 17 bases. This CDR3 has 16 amino acids. The CDR3 coding sequence is TGTGCCAGCAGTTTATGGTTGGCGGGGCCAGCGGATACGCAGTATTTT. Translation gives CASSLWLAGPADTQYF.

The V gene is TRBV10-3, the J gene TRBJ1-2; D is unresolved. The CDR3 consists of 14 residues. Germline CDR1 ENHRY, CDR2 SYGVKD. V lost 0 bases, J lost 0 bases, and 5 bases lay in between. The CDR3, as DNA: TGTGCCATCAGTGAGTCGCTATCTAACTATGGCTACACCTTC. The encoded protein is CAISESLSNYGYTF.

The chain recombines TRBV28 with TRBJ2-7, with 10 bases lining up with TRBD2. This CDR3 is built from 15 residues. Germline CDR1 MDHEN, CDR2 SYDVKM. The V segment lost 5 bases and the J segment 7 bases; nucleotides outside the gene matches: 11. The CDR3 region is CASSGGTSEPWEQYF. The CDR3 DNA sequence: TGTGCCAGCAGTGGGGGGACTAGCGAACCGTGGGAGCAGTACTTC.

For the CDR3, the DNA is TGCGCCAGCAGCCAAGCTAGCGGGGCGCTCAAAGAGACCCAGTACTTC. This gives the protein CASSQASGALKETQYF. The gene calls are TRBV4-1 and TRBJ2-5, with 9 bases identical to TRBD2. CDR1 and CDR2 (germline): MGHRA, YSYEKL. Trimming removed 1 base from V and 3 bases from J; junction bases left unmatched: 6. The CDR3 has 16 residues.

V is TRBV11-2 and J is TRBJ2-5, with D unresolved. V was shortened by 1 base and J by 1 base, with 7 bases between the two germline ends. The CDR3 loop spans 14 amino acids. Germline CDR1 reads SGHAT; CDR2 reads FQNNGV. The CDR3 sequence: CASSLVEVQETQYF. CDR3 nucleotide sequence: TGTGCCAGCAGCTTAGTCGAGGTCCAAGAGACCCAGTACTTC. Using reference TRBV11-2 and TRBJ2-5 for the parts outside the CDR3, the full variable domain is EAGVAQSPRYKIIEKRQSVAFWCNPISGHATLYWYQQILGQGPKLLIQFQNNGVVDDSQLPKDRFSAERLKGVDSTLKIQPAKLEDSAVYLCASSLVEVQETQYFGPGTRLLVL.

The genes are TRBV30 and TRBJ1-1, with no clear D. Trimming stripped 0 bases from V and 10 bases from J, with 9 bases between. The germline V gene has CDR1 GTSNPN and CDR2 SVGIG (reference sequence). The CDR3 is 11 residues long. Here the CDR3 reads CAWSVLRGAFF. CDR3 nucleotide sequence: TGTGCCTGGAGTGTACTCCGGGGAGCTTTCTTT.

The table lists this clone with a count of one. V usage is TRBV29-1 and J usage is TRBJ2-3, with D uncertain. The CDR3 has 9 amino acids. V dropped 5 bases and J dropped 6 bases, with 3 bases sitting between them. The germline V gene has CDR1 SQVTM and CDR2 ANQGSEA. The chain's CDR3 is CSVSDTQYF. The DNA of the CDR3 is TGCAGCGTTTCGGATACGCAGTATTTT.

The rearrangement joins TRBV21-1 to TRBJ1-1. TRBV21-1 is a pseudogene segment. The CDR3 contains 15 residues. DNA of the CDR3: TGTGCCAGCAGCGGGGAGGGGGGGTCGAACACTGAAGCTTTCTTT. It codes for CASSGEGGSNTEAFF.

This clone was seen once. CDR3 sequence: CASSLATSYEQYF. CDR3 nucleotides: TGTGCCAGCAGCTTGGCCACATCCTACGAGCAGTACTTC. The chain joins TRBV5-5 to TRBJ2-7, with D hard to call. CDR1 SGHKS and CDR2 YYEKEE come from the germline V gene (reference sequence). The CDR3 has 13 amino acids. V dropped 0 bases and J dropped 1 base, with 5 bases sitting between them.

The CDR3 DNA follows: TGTGCCAGCAGTTTAGGAGGGCGAGGAGAGACCCAGTACTTC. Translated: CASSLGGRGETQYF. This chain links TRBV27 with TRBJ2-5; TRBD2 is a possible D gene (6 bases). The V end was cut by 2 bases, the J end by 4 bases, with 11 bases between. This CDR3 contains 14 residues. Germline V gene sequence: CDR1 MNHEY, CDR2 SMNVEV (reference sequence).

The chain has TRBV4-1 and TRBJ2-1; 12 nucleotides align to TRBD2. Germline CDR1 and CDR2: MGHRA and YSYEKL. The CDR3 runs 15 residues. The V segment lost 5 bases and the J segment 7 bases; nucleotides outside the gene matches: 6. Written as DNA, the CDR3 is TGCGCCAGCAGCTCCCCTAGCGGGAGGGGGAATGAGCAGTTCTTC. Translation gives CASSSPSGRGNEQFF.

The chain uses TRBV5-4 and TRBJ2-7; D remains unclear. V lost 1 base, J lost 3 bases, and 8 bases lay in between. CDR3 length: 13 amino acids. Germline V gene lookup returns CDR1 SGHNT and CDR2 YYREEE (reference sequence). This chain's CDR3 is CASSLSLDYEQYF. The CDR3 DNA is TGTGCCAGCAGCTTGAGCCTAGACTACGAGCAGTACTTC.

The V and J genes are TRBV5-4 and TRBJ2-7; 11 nucleotides agree with TRBD2. This CDR3 contains 15 residues. CDR1 and CDR2 from the germline V gene are SGHNT and YYREEE (reference sequence). V was clipped by 4 bases and J by 0 bases; unmatched bases: 3. The CDR3 here is CASSATSGSSYEQYF. The CDR3, as DNA: TGTGCCAGCAGCGCTACTAGCGGGAGCTCCTACGAGCAGTACTTC.

The chain uses TRBV5-1 and TRBJ2-3, with unresolved D. The V gene lost 2 bases and the J gene lost 2 bases, with 9 bases spanning the gap. The CDR3 is made up of 14 amino acids. The germline gives CDR1 SGHRS, CDR2 YFSETQ. In DNA form, the CDR3 reads TGCGCCAGCAGCTTATCCCAGTACACAGATACGCAGTATTTT. As protein: CASSLSQYTDTQYF.

This chain connects TRBV12-5 to TRBJ2-1; weak D call: TRBD2 (5 bases). Germline assignment: CDR1 LGHNT and CDR2 FRNRAP. The CDR3 length is 15 residues. V shed 5 bases and J shed 9 bases, with 20 bases lying between them. CDR3 coding DNA: TGTGCTAGTGGTGCCTCTGTTGGGAGCACCGGTGAGCAGTTCTTC. The encoded protein is CASGASVGSTGEQFF.

The CDR3 nucleotides are TGTGCCAGCAGTTTGGGACTGACAGATACGCAGTATTTT. Protein product: CASSLGLTDTQYF. The J gene is TRBJ2-3, the V gene TRBV28; D perhaps matches TRBD2 (6 bases). The V and J ends lost 3 bases and 3 bases respectively, with 7 bases between them. The CDR3 spans 13 residues. Looked up from germline, CDR1 is MDHEN and CDR2 is SYDVKM. Variable domain in full (rest from reference TRBV28 and TRBJ2-3): DVKVTQSSRYLVKRTGEKVFLECVQDMDHENMFWYRQDPGLGLRLIYFSYDVKMKEKGDIPEGYSVSREKKERFSLILESASTNQTSMYLCASSLGLTDTQYFGPGTRLTVL.

This clone was counted between two and nine times. The chain couples TRBV6-5 to TRBJ2-1; D is possibly TRBD1 (6 bases). The CDR3 loop spans 12 amino acids. The germline gives CDR1 MNHEY, CDR2 SVGAGI. Trimming pared 8 bases from V and 7 bases from J, leaving 12 bases between. The CDR3 is CASGVTGNEQFF. CDR3 bases: TGTGCCAGCGGCGTAACAGGGAATGAGCAGTTCTTC.

CDR3 in amino acids: CASNLDSNYGYTF. CDR3 DNA: TGTGCCAGCAATCTGGACAGCAACTATGGCTACACCTTC. The gene calls are TRBV6-1 and TRBJ1-2, with D maybe TRBD1 (6 bases). Germline CDR1 reads MNHNS; CDR2 reads SASEGT. V shed 7 bases and J shed 2 bases, with 11 bases lying between them. This CDR3 has 13 amino acids.

The CDR3, as DNA: TGTGCCAGCAGCCAACAGGAAAGGGGCGAGCAGTACTTC. It codes for CASSQQERGEQYF. The V and J genes are TRBV6-5 and TRBJ2-7; D might be TRBD1 (5 bases). The CDR3 sequence is 13 residues long. V was shortened by 6 bases and J by 6 bases, with 15 bases between the two germline ends. Germline V gene data show CDR1 as MNHEY and CDR2 as SVGAGI.

Written as DNA, the CDR3 is TGTGCCAGCAGCTTAGGCCAGGGCAGGGATGGCTACACCTTC. This translates into CASSLGQGRDGYTF. The genes are TRBV7-3 and TRBJ1-2; D might be TRBD1 (5 bases). Trimming removed 2 bases at V and 6 bases at J, with 13 bases between. This CDR3 region has 14 residues. Germline CDR1 and CDR2: SGHTA and FQGTGA.

The chain has TRBV5-5 and TRBJ1-4, with D perhaps TRBD1 (5 bases). Germline loops: CDR1 SGHKS, CDR2 YYEKEE (reference sequence). The V and J ends lost 4 bases and 10 bases respectively, with 23 bases between them. The CDR3 is 16 residues long. CDR3 in DNA: TGTGCCAGCAGCCGCGGGGGGTCCGGGGCGTCGGGAAAACTGTTTTTT. It specifies CASSRGGSGASGKLFF.

The chain has TRBV5-1 and TRBJ2-1, with 12 bases identical to TRBD2. V shed 4 bases, J shed 6 bases, and the junction held 5 bases outside the gene matches. The length of the CDR3 is 15 residues. The V gene's germline CDR1 is SGHRS and CDR2 YFSETQ. CDR3 DNA: TGCGCCAGCAGCCAAGGACTAGCGGGGAGCAATGAGCAGTTCTTC. Protein product: CASSQGLAGSNEQFF.

V and J are TRBV29-1 and TRBJ1-1; D is undetermined. The germline CDR1 and CDR2 sequences are SQVTM and ANQGSEA. The V end was cut by 3 bases, the J end by 1 base, with 9 bases between. The CDR3 contains 13 residues. The CDR3 loop is CSVERQSNTEAFF. CDR3 nucleotide sequence: TGCAGCGTTGAGAGGCAGTCGAACACTGAAGCTTTCTTT.